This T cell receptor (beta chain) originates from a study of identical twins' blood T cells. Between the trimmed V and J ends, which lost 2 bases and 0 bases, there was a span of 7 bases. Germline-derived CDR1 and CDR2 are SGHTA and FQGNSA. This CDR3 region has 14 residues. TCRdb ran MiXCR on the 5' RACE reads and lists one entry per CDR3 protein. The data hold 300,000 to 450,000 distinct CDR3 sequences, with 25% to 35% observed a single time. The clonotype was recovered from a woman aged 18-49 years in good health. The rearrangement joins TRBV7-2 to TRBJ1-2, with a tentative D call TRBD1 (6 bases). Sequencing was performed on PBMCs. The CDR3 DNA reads TGTGCCAGCAGCTTATACAGGGCTAACTATGGCTACACCTTC. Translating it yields CASSLYRANYGYTF.